This T cell receptor (beta chain) emerged from a study of blood T cell repertoires in COVID-19. Overall study: Italy, Spain and the United States were the sources of the convalescent and acute COVID-19 samples. Sample material is recorded as cDNA or gDNA derived from T cells, B-cell-depleted T cells, or PBMCs.

Trimming took 1 base from V and 5 from J, leaving 17 bases between them. Per the germline V gene, CDR1 is MDHEN and CDR2 is SYDVKM. There are 16 residues in the CDR3. How the authors handled the data: Scientists estimated how many nucleated cells there were by amplifying reference gene primers. Sequencing used immunoSEQ multiplex PCR; TCRdb keeps in-frame clones, though not all of them. Clonal size and the V and J genes are those of that table, whereas D and trimming came from the DNA. The sample lists 75,000 to 95,000 clones, approximately 90% occurring once. V gene TRBV28 combines with J gene TRBJ2-5, with D possibly TRBD1 on 7 matching bases. Sequences were obtained from peripheral blood. The sequence came from a man aged 50-60 years with active COVID-19. CDR3 sequence (DNA): TGTGCCAGCAGTTTATACAGGGGCGCGGGAAGGGAGACCCAGTACTTC. This encodes CASSLYRGAGRETQYF.